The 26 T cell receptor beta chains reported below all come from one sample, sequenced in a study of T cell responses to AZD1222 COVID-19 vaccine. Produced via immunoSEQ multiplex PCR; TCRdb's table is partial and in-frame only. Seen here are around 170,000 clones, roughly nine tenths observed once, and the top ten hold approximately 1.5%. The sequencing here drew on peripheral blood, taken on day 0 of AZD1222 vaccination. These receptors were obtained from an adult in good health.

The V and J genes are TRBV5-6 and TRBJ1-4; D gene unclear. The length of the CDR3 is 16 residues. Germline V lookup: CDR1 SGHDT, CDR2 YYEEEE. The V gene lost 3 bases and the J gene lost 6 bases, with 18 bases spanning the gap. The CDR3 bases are TGTGCCAGCAGCTCCCTGTCCGGCCCACTGGATGAAAAACTGTTTTTT. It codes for CASSSLSGPLDEKLFF.

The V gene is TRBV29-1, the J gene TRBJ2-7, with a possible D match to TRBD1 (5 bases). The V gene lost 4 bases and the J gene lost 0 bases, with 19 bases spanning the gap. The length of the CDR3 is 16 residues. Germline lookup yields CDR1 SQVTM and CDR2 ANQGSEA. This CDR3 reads CSVVILAVGASYEQYF. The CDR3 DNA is TGCAGCGTTGTTATCCTGGCTGTAGGGGCCTCCTACGAGCAGTACTTC.

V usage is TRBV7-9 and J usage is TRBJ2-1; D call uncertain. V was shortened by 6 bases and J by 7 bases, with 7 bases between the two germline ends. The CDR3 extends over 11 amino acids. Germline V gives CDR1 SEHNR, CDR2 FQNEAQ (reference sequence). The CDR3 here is CASSVRNEQFF. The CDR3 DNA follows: TGTGCCAGCAGTGTAAGGAATGAGCAGTTCTTC.

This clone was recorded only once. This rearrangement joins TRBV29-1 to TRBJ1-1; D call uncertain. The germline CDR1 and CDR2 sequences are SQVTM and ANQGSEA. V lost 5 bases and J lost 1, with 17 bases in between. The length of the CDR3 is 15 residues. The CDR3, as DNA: TGCAGCGTTTCATTTACCGCCCCAAGGAACACTGAAGCTTTCTTT. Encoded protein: CSVSFTAPRNTEAFF.

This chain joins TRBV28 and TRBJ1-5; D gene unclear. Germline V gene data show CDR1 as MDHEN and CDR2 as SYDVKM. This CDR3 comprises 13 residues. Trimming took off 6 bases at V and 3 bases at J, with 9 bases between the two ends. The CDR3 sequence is CASRAGFNQPQHF. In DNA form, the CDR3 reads TGTGCCAGCAGAGCAGGTTTCAATCAGCCCCAGCATTTT. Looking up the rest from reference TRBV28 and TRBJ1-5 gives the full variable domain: DVKVTQSSRYLVKRTGEKVFLECVQDMDHENMFWYRQDPGLGLRLIYFSYDVKMKEKGDIPEGYSVSREKKERFSLILESASTNQTSMYLCASRAGFNQPQHFGDGTRLSIL.

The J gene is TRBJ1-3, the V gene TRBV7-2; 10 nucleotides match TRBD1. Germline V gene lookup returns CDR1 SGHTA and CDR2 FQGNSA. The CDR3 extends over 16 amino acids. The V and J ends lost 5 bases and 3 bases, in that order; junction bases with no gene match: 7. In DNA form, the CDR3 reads TGTGCCAGCAGCCGGAGACAGGGGGCGCTTGGAAACACCATATATTTT. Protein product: CASSRRQGALGNTIYF.

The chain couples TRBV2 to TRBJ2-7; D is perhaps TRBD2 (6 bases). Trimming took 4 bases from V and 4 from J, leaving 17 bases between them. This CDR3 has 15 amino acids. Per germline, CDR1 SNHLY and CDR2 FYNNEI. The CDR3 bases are TGTGCCAGCAGTGCGGGTCCGGGGGTATCGTACGAGCAGTACTTC. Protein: CASSAGPGVSYEQYF.

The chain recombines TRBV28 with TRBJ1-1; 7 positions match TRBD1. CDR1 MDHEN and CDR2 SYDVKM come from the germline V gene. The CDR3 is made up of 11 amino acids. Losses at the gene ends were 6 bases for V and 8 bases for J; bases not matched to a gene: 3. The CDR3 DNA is TGTGCCAGCAGAACGACAGGGGAAGCTTTCTTT. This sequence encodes CASRTTGEAFF.

The chain's CDR3 is CASSSQFTDTQYF. CDR3 DNA sequence: TGTGCCAGCAGTTCGCAGTTCACAGATACGCAGTATTTT. The chain has TRBV6-5 and TRBJ2-3; D call uncertain. The CDR3 length is 13 residues. Trimming left V 4 bases short and J 2 bases short, with 7 bases between. CDR1 and CDR2 from the germline V gene are MNHEY and SVGAGI.

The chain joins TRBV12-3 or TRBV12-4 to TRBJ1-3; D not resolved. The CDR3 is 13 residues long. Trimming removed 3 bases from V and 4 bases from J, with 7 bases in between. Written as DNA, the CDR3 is TGTGCCAGCAGTTTGCTAACGGGAAACACCATATATTTT. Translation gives CASSLLTGNTIYF.

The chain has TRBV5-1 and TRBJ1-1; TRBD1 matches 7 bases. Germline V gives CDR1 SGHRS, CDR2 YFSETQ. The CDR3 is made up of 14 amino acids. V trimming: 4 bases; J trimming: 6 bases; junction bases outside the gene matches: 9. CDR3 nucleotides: TGCGCCAGCAGCCCGCTACAGGGGAGGCCTGAAGCTTTCTTT. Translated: CASSPLQGRPEAFF.

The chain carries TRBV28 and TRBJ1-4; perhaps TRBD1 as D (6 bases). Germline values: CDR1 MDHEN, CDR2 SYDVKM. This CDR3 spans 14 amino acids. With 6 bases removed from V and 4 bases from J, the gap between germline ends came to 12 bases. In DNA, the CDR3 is TGTGCCAGCAGCCGGGGGCAGCTTAATGAAAAACTGTTTTTT. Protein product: CASSRGQLNEKLFF.

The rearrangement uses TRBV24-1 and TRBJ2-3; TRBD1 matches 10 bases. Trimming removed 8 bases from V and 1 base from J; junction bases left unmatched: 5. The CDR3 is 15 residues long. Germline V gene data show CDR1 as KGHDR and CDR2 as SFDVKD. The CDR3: CATTTGTGGTDTQYF. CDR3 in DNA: TGTGCCACCACTACCGGGACAGGGGGCACAGATACGCAGTATTTT.

The CDR3 DNA reads as TGCAGCGTTGAAGTAGGCGGGACAGACTACGAGCAGTACTTC. This sequence encodes CSVEVGGTDYEQYF. The chain links TRBV29-1 to TRBJ2-7; a weak D match, TRBD1 (7 bases). CDR1 and CDR2 from the germline V gene are SQVTM and ANQGSEA. Between the trimmed V and J ends, which lost 1 base and 3 bases, there was a span of 13 bases. The CDR3 is 14 residues long.

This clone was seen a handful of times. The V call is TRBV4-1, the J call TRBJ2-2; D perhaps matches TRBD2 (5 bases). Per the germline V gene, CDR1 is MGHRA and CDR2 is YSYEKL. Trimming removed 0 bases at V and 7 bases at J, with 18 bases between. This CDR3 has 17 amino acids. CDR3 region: CASSQDRGKSRGGELFF. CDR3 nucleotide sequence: TGCGCCAGCAGCCAAGATCGGGGAAAAAGTCGGGGCGGGGAGCTGTTTTTT.

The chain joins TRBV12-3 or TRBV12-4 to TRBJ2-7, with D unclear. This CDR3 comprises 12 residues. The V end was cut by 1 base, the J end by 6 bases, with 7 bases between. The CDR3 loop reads CASSLGPSEQYF. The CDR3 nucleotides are TGTGCCAGCAGTTTAGGGCCTTCCGAGCAGTACTTC.

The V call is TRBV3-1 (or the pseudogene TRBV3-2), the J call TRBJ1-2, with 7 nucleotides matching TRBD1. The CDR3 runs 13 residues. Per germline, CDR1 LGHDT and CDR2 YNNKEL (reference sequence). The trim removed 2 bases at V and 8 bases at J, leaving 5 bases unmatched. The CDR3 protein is CASSQLSRGGYTF. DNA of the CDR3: TGTGCCAGCAGCCAATTAAGCAGGGGGGGCTACACCTTC.

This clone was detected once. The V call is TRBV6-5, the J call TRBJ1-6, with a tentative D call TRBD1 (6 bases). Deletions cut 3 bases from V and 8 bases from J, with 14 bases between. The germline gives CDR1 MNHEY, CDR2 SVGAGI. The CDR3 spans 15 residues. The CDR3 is CASSYTGSAYSPLHF. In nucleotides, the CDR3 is TGTGCCAGCAGTTATACAGGGTCGGCGTATTCACCCCTCCACTTT.

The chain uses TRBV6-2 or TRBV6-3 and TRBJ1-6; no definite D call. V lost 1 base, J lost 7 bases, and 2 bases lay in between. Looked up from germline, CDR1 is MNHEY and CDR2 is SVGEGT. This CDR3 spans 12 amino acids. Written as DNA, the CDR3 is TGTGCCAGCAGTTACTGGAATTCACCCCTCCACTTT. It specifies CASSYWNSPLHF.

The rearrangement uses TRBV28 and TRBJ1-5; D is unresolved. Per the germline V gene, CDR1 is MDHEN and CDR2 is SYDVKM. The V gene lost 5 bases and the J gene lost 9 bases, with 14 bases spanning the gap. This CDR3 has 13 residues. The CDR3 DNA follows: TGTGCCAGCAGTGAGACACGTCCGTCGCCCCAGCATTTT. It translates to CASSETRPSPQHF.

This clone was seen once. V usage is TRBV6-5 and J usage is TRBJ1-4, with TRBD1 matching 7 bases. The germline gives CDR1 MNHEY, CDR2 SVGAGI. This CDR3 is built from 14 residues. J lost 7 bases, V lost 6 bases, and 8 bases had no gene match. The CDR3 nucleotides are TGTGCCAGCAGGCCCTCGGACAGGCCTGAAAAACTGTTTTTT. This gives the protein CASRPSDRPEKLFF.

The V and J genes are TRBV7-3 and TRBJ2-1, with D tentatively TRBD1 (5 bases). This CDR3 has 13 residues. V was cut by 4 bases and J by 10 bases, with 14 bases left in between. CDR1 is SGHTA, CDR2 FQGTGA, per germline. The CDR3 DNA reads TGTGCCAGCAGCTCTGGGGCATATCGGGAGCAGTTCTTC. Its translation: CASSSGAYREQFF.

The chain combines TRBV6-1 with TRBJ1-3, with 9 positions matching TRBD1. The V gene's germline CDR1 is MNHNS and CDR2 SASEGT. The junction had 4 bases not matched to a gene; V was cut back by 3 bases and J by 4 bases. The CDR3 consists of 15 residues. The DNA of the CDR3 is TGTGCCAGCAGTGAGGACAGGGGAAGGGGAAACACCATATATTTT. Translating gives CASSEDRGRGNTIYF.

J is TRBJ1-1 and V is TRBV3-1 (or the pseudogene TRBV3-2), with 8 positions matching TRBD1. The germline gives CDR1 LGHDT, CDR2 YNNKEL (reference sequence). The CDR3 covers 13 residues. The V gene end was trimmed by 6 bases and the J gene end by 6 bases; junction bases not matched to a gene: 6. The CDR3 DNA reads TGTGCCAGCAGTCTCCAGACAGGGGCTGAAGCTTTCTTT. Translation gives CASSLQTGAEAFF.

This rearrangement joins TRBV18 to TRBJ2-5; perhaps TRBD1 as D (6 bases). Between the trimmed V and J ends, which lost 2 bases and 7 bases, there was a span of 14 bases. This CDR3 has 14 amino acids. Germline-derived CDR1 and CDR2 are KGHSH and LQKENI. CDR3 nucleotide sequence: TGTGCCAGCTCACCAGGCAGGGGTAAAGGGACCCAGTACTTC. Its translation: CASSPGRGKGTQYF.

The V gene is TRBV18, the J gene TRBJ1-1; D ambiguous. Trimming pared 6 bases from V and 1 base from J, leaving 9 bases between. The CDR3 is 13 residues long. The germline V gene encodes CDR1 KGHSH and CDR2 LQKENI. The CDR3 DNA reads TGTGCCAGCTCCTCGGACGGGAACACTGAAGCTTTCTTT. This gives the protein CASSSDGNTEAFF. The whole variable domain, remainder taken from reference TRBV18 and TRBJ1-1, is NAGVMQNPRHLVRRRGQEARLRCSPMKGHSHVYWYRQLPEEGLKFMVYLQKENIIDESGMPKERFSAEFPKEGPSILRIQQVVRGDSAAYFCASSSDGNTEAFFGQGTRLTVV.